The 7 T cell receptor beta chains presented below share a single source sample, sequenced in a study of CD8 T cells in ankylosing spondylitis. TCRdb re-called the 5' RACE reads with MiXCR, one entry per CDR3 protein. The sample gives under 450,000 distinct CDR3 sequences, 20% of which show up once; around 12% is in the top ten. The sequencing input was blood, either unsorted or a sorted T cell fraction (not recorded which). The receptor set was obtained from a male donor with ankylosing spondylitis or in good health (not recorded which).

This rearrangement joins TRBV29-1 to TRBJ2-7; D perhaps matches TRBD1 (6 bases). This CDR3 is built from 14 residues. Trimming pared 3 bases from V and 3 bases from J, leaving 15 bases between. Germline CDR1 and CDR2: SQVTM and ANQGSEA. The CDR3 loop is CSVEGISDSYEQYF. CDR3 nucleotide sequence: TGCAGCGTTGAGGGAATATCGGACAGCTACGAGCAGTACTTC.

CDR3: CASADGPSSYNEQFF. As DNA, the CDR3 is TGCGCCAGCGCAGACGGACCTAGCTCCTACAATGAGCAGTTCTTC. This chain connects TRBV5-1 to TRBJ2-1; D remains unclear. CDR1 and CDR2 from the germline V gene are SGHRS and YFSETQ. V was cut by 7 bases and J by 0 bases, with 14 bases left in between. The CDR3 runs 15 residues.

This clonotype was detected only a few times. The genes are TRBV29-1 and TRBJ2-7; possible D gene TRBD2, 5 bases. CDR1 is SQVTM and CDR2 is ANQGSEA in the germline V gene. The CDR3 runs to 14 residues. Trimming removed 1 base from V and 0 bases from J, with 10 bases in between. The CDR3 sequence: CSVEGEGSSYEQYF. The CDR3 DNA reads TGCAGCGTTGAAGGCGAGGGAAGCTCCTACGAGCAGTACTTC.

This chain links TRBV29-1 with TRBJ2-1, with no clear D. Trimming took 4 bases from V and 8 from J, leaving 6 bases between them. The CDR3 runs to 10 residues. Per the germline V gene, CDR1 is SQVTM and CDR2 is ANQGSEA. CDR3 nucleotide sequence: TGCAGCGTTGTAGGCTATGAGCAGTTCTTC. As protein: CSVVGYEQFF.

This chain connects TRBV7-9 to TRBJ2-5; 9 nucleotides align to TRBD1. J lost 1 base, V lost 1 base, and 7 bases had no gene match. This CDR3 comprises 17 residues. Germline-derived CDR1 and CDR2 are SEHNR and FQNEAQ (reference sequence). The chain's CDR3 is CASSLVGTGYLQETQYF. CDR3 DNA sequence: TGTGCCAGCAGCTTAGTGGGGACAGGGTACCTCCAAGAGACCCAGTACTTC. Variable domain in full (rest from reference TRBV7-9 and TRBJ2-5): DTGVSQNPRHKITKRGQNVTFRCDPISEHNRLYWYRQTLGQGPEFLTYFQNEAQLEKSRLLSDRFSAERPKGSFSTLEIQRTEQGDSAMYLCASSLVGTGYLQETQYFGPGTRLLVL.

This clonotype was picked up a small number of times. The CDR3, as DNA: TGTGCCAGTGGAGAGTCCTACGAGCAGTACTTC. It specifies CASGESYEQYF. The chain combines TRBV28 with TRBJ2-7; D uncertain. The CDR3 sequence is 11 residues long. V was pared by 9 bases and J by 1 base, with 7 bases between. Looked up from germline, CDR1 is MDHEN and CDR2 is SYDVKM.

This clonotype was detected many times. The CDR3 DNA follows: TGCAGTACAACAGGGTTGGGGAGCTCCTACAATGAGCAGTTCTTC. Protein sequence: CSTTGLGSSYNEQFF. The chain carries TRBV20-1 and TRBJ2-1, with D possibly TRBD1 on 6 matching bases. The CDR3 is made up of 15 amino acids. Per germline, CDR1 DFQATT and CDR2 SNEGSKA (reference sequence). Trimming stripped 8 bases from V and 0 bases from J, with 17 bases between.